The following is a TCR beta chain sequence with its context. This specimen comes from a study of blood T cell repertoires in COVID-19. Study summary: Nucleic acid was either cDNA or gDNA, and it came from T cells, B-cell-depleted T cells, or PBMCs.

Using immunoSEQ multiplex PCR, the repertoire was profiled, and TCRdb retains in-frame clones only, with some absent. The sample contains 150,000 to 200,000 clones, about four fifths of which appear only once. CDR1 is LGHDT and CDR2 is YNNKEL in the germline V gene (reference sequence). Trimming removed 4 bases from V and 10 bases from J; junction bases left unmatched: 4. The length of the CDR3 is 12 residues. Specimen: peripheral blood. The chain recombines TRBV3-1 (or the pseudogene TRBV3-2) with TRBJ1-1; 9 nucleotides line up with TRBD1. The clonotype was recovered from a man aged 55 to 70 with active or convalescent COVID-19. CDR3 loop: CASSRDRVVAFF. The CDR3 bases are TGTGCCAGCAGCCGGGACAGGGTAGTAGCTTTCTTT.